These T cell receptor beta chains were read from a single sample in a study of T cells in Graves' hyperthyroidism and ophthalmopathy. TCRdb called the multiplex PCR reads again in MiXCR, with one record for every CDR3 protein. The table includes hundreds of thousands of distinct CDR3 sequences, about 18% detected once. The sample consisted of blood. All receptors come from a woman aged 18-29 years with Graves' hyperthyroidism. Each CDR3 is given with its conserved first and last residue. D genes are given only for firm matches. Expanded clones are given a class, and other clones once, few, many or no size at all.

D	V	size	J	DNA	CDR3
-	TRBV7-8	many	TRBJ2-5	TGTGCCAGCAGCTTGTGGTCAGGGGTGCAAGAGACCCAGTACTTC	CASSLWSGVQETQYF
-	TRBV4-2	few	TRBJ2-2	TGTGCCAGCAGCCAAGTCTTGACTTTTAACACCGGGGAGCTGTTTTTT	CASSQVLTFNTGELFF
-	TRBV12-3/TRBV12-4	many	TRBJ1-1	TGTGCCAGCAGTTTAGCGTGGGGGGAGACTGAAGCTTTCTTT	CASSLAWGETEAFF
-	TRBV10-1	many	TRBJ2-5	TGCGCCGGCAGTGCGACCGGGCCAACGGGAGAGACCCAGTACTTC	CAGSATGPTGETQYF
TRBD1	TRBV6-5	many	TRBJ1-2	TGTGCCAGCAGTAGAGGGGACAGCTATAACTATGGCTACACCTTC	CASSRGDSYNYGYTF
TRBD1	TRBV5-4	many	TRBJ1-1	TGTGCCAGCAGCGCAGGGGGCTCCTCCAGGCCTGAAGCTTTCTTT	CASSAGGSSRPEAFF
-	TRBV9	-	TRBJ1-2	TGTGCCAGCAGCGTAGTGCCAGGGGATTCCTATGGCTACACCTTC	CASSVVPGDSYGYTF
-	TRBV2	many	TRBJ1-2	TGTGCCAGCAGGCCTACGGGGTATGGCTACACCTTC	CASRPTGYGYTF
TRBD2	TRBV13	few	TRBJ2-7	TGTGCCAGCAGCTGGACTAGCGGGGGGCCGACCTACGAGCAGTACTTC	CASSWTSGGPTYEQYF
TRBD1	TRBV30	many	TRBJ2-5	TGTGCCTGGAGTGTACGACAGGGGGAGACCCAGTACTTC	CAWSVRQGETQYF
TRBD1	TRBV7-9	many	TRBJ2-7	TGTGCCAGCAGCAAGGGACAGGGTGTGCACGAGCAGTACTTC	CASSKGQGVHEQYF
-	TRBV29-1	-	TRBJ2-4	TGCAGCGTTAATGATAGGGGGGTGGAAAACATTCAGTACTTC	CSVNDRGVENIQYF
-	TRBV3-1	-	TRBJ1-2	TGTGCCAGCAGCCGACAGACGGATGGCTACACCTTC	CASSRQTDGYTF
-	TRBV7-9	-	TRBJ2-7	TGTGCCAGCAGCTTAGGCCCGGACGAGCAGTACTTC	CASSLGPDEQYF
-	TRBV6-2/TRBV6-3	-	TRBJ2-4	TGTGCCAGCAGTTCGGACAGAGGTGCAAAAAACATTCAGTACTTC	CASSSDRGAKNIQYF
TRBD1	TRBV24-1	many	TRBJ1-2	TGTGCCACCAGTGATTCTGACAGGGGCCGATATGGCTACACCTTC	CATSDSDRGRYGYTF
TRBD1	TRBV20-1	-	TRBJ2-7	TGCAGTGCTGGCCGGGACAGGGGCCACGAGCAGTACTTC	CSAGRDRGHEQYF
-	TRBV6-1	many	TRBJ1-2	TGTGCCAGCACCTCGGAGGGAGAAAACTATGGCTACACCTTC	CASTSEGENYGYTF
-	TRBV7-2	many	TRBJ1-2	TGTGCCAGCAGCTCTACCCATGGGCGGGGCTATGGCTACACCTTC	CASSSTHGRGYGYTF
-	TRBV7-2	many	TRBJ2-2	TGTGCCAGCAGCTACCGGTGGGGCCACACCGGGGAGCTGTTTTTT	CASSYRWGHTGELFF
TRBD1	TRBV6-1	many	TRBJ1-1	TGTGCCAGCAGTCCCCAGGGGGTCGGGACTGAAGCTTTCTTT	CASSPQGVGTEAFF
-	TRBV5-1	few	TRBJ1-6	TGCGCCAGCAGAAGACAGTCGAATTCACCCCTCCACTTT	CASRRQSNSPLHF
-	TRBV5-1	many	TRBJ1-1	TGCGCCAGCAGCCAGGGCATTCGGGGCACTGAAGCTTTCTTT	CASSQGIRGTEAFF
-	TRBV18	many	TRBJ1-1	TGTGCCAGCTCCCCTTGGGGACCTGCGGACACTGAAGCTTTCTTT	CASSPWGPADTEAFF
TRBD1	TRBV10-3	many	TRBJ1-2	TGTGCCATCAGTGAGTTAACCGGGACAGATGGCTACACCTTC	CAISELTGTDGYTF
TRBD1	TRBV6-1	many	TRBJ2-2	TGTGCCAGCACCTGGACAGGGGGTAACCCCGGGGAGCTGTTTTTT	CASTWTGGNPGELFF
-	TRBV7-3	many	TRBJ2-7	TGTGCCAGCAGCTTGGACCCGCGGGACAGCCAGACCTTC	CASSLDPRDSQTF
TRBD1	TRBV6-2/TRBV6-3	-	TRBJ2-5	TGTGCCAGCAGCCCCGGGACAGTCGAAGAGACCCAGTACTTC	CASSPGTVEETQYF
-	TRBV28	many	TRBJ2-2	TGTGCCAGCGGCCGGCCGGGGCTCACCGGGGAGCTGTTTTTT	CASGRPGLTGELFF